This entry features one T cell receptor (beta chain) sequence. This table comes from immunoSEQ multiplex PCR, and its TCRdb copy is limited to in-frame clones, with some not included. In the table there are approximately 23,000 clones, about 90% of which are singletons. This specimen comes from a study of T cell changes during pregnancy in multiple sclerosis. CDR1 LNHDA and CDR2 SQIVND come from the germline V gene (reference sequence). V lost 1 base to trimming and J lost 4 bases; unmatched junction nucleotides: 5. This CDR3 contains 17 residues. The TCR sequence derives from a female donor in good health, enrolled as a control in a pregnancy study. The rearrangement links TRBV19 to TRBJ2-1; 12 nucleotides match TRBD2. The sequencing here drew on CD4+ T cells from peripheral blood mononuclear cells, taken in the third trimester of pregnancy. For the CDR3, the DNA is TGTGCCAGTAGTATAGGCTCGGGACTAGCGGGTTACAATGAGCAGTTCTTC. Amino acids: CASSIGSGLAGYNEQFF.